Listed below are T cell receptor beta chains from one sample, sequenced in a study of blood T cell repertoires in COVID-19. Some clones are missing from TCRdb's copy, which holds only in-frame ones; the method was immunoSEQ multiplex PCR. The sample yields over 100,000 clones, roughly 86% seen once. The specimen sequenced was peripheral blood. Source of these receptors: a man in his forties with active or convalescent COVID-19. Both conserved end residues are trimmed from each CDR3. The D gene is left open where the match is weak. Size is stated for part of the rows, as once, few or many counts, or as a class when the clone is expanded.

V gene	clone size	D gene	CDR3 protein
TRBV7-2	NA	NA	ASSATASSTDTQY
TRBV7-6	NA	NA	ASSTQGAPAGELF
TRBV5-1	NA	TRBD1	ASSLSGQNYGYT
TRBV5-4	NA	NA	ASSPGREGSNEKLF
TRBV4-3	NA	TRBD2	ASSQALGTSTTYEQY
TRBV19	NA	TRBD1	ASIRTGRNYGYT
TRBV5-4	NA	TRBD1	ASSSPGQGFNTGELF
TRBV2	NA	NA	ASSPGQYNQPQH
TRBV29-1	NA	NA	SVDQGANTEAF
TRBV6-6	NA	NA	ASRPPDSQPQH
TRBV3-1/TRBV3-2	NA	NA	ASSQGPLTNSPLH
TRBV13	once	NA	ASSAWESSGNTIY
TRBV5-1	NA	TRBD1	ASSLLATGQGYGYT
TRBV7-6	NA	TRBD2	ASSSNGGFDEQF
TRBV5-1	NA	TRBD1	ASSPQDRDTGELF
TRBV5-6	once	TRBD1	ASSLRTGVAKNIQY